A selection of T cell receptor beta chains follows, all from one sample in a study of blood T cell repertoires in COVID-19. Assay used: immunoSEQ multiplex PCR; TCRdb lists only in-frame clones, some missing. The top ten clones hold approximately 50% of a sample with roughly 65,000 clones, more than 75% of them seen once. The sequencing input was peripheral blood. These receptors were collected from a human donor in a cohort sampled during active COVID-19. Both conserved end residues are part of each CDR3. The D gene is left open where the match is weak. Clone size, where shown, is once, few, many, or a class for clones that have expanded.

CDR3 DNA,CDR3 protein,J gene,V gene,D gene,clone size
TGTGCCAGCAGCTTACGGCTGGGGGCTTACGAGCAGTACTTC,CASSLRLGAYEQYF,TRBJ2-7,TRBV7-2,.,.
TGTGCCAGCAGCTTAGGCAGGGGGAGGAATGAAAAACTGTTTTTT,CASSLGRGRNEKLFF,TRBJ1-4,TRBV13,TRBD1,.
TGTGCCAGCAGTGGCACAGGGGCCCACGAGCAGTACTTC,CASSGTGAHEQYF,TRBJ2-7,TRBV27,TRBD1,.
TGTGCCAGCAGCGCGACAGGCCTCGTCTACGAGCAGTACTTC,CASSATGLVYEQYF,TRBJ2-7,TRBV28,.,once
TGCGCCAGCAGGTTGGGCAGGGAGGCCTACGAGCAGTACTTC,CASRLGREAYEQYF,TRBJ2-7,TRBV5-1,.,.
TGTGCCAGCAGCCCCACAGGGTCCCGGCAGCCCCAGCATTTT,CASSPTGSRQPQHF,TRBJ1-5,TRBV14,.,.
TGCGCCAGCAGGTCTGGTGGGCGGGAGGAGCAGTACTTC,CASRSGGREEQYF,TRBJ2-7,TRBV23-1,TRBD2,.
TGTGCCAGCAGCGTCTGGGACAGGGATTCACCCCTCCACTTT,CASSVWDRDSPLHF,TRBJ1-6,TRBV9,TRBD1,.
TGTGCCAGCAGCCAACCCGGGAGTTGGCGCTACAATGAGCAGTTCTTC,CASSQPGSWRYNEQFF,TRBJ2-1,TRBV3-1/TRBV3-2,.,.
TGTGCCAGCAGTTGGACAGACCTCACACCCACCTTC,CASSWTDLTPTF,TRBJ1-2,TRBV12-3/TRBV12-4,.,.